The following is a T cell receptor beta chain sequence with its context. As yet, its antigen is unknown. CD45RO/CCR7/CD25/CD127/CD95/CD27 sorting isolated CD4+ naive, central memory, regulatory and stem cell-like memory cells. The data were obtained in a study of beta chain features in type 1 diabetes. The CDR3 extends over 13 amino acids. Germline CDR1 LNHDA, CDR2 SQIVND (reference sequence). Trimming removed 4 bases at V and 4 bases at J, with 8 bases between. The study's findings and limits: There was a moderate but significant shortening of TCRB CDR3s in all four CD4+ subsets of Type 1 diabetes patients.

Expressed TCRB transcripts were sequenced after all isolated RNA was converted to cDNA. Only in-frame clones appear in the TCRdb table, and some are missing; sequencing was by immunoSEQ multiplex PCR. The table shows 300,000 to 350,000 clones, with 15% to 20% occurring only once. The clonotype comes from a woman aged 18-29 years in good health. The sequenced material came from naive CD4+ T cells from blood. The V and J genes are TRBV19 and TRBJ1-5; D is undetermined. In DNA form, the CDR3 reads TGTGCCAGTAGTAACGGAGGTAATCAGCCCCAGCATTTT. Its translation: CASSNGGNQPQHF.